This TCR beta chain is from a study of T cells in localized non-small cell lung cancer. Libraries were prepared by immunoSEQ multiplex PCR; TCRdb keeps only in-frame clonotypes and omits some of them. The sample contains 20,000 to 25,000 clones, about 88% of which appear only once. General study results and limits: Owing to sequencing of a solitary tumor region, heterogeneity cannot be discounted. Higher blood T cell density went with longer overall survival.

Trimming pared 6 bases from V and 3 bases from J, leaving 12 bases between. There are 14 residues in the CDR3. Germline V gene lookup returns CDR1 MNHEY and CDR2 SVGAGI. Regarding this clone: What it recognizes is unknown.

The sequence came from an older male donor with stage I squamous cell lung carcinoma. Here the sequenced sample was peripheral blood, taken before any cancer treatment. The V gene is TRBV6-5, the J gene TRBJ1-5; D is uncertain. The CDR3 DNA sequence: TGTGCCAGCAGCCCCGGACGGTTCAATCAGCCCCAGCATTTT. The encoded protein is CASSPGRFNQPQHF.